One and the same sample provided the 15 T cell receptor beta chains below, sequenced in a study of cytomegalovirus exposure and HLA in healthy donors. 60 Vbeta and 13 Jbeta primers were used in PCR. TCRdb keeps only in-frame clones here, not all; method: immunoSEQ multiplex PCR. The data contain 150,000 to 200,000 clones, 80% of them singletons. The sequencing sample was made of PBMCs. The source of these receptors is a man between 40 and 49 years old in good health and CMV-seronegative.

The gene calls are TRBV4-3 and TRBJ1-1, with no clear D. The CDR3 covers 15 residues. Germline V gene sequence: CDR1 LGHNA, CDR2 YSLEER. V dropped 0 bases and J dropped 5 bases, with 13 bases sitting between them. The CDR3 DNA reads TGCGCCAGCAGCCAAGATATGGTGGGGAGAACTGAAGCTTTCTTT. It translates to CASSQDMVGRTEAFF.

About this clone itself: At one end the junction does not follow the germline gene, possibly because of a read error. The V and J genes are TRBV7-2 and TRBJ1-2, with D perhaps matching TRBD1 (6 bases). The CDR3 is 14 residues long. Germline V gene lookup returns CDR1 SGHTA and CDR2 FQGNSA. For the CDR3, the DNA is TGTGCCAGCAGCTTAGTAGGGTTGGAAAAGGACAGCTCCTTC. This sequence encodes CASSLVGLEKDSSF.

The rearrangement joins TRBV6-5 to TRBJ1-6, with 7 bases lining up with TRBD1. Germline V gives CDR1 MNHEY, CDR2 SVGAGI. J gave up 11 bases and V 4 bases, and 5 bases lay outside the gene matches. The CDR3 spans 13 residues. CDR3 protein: CASSLGQTAPLHF. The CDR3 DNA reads TGTGCCAGCAGTTTGGGACAGACCGCACCCCTCCACTTT.

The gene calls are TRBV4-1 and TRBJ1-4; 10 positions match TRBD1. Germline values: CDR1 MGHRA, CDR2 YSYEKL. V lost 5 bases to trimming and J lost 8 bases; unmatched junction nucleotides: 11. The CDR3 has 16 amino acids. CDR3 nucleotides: TGCGCCAGCAGCAGGTCCGACAGGGGGCGCGGGGAAAAACTGTTTTTT. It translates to CASSRSDRGRGEKLFF.

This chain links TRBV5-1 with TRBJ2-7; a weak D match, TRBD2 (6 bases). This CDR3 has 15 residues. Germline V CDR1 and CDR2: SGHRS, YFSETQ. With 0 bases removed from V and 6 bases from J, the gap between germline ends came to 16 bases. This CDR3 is CASSLGEALLFEQYF. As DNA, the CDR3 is TGCGCCAGCAGCTTGGGGGAGGCCTTACTTTTCGAGCAGTACTTC.

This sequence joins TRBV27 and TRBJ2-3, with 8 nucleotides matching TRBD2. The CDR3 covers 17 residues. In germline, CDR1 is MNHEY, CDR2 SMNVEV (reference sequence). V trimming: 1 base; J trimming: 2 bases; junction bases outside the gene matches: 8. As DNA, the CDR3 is TGTGCCAGCAGTTTATTTACTAGCGGCTACCCCACAGATACGCAGTATTTT. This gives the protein CASSLFTSGYPTDTQYF.

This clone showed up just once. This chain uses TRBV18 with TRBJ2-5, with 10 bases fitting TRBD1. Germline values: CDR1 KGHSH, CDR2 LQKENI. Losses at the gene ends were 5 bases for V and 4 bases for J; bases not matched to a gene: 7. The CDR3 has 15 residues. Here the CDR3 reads CASSTGTGVAETQYF. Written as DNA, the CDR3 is TGTGCCAGCTCAACAGGGACAGGGGTGGCAGAGACCCAGTACTTC. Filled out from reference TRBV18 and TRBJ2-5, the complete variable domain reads NAGVMQNPRHLVRRRGQEARLRCSPMKGHSHVYWYRQLPEEGLKFMVYLQKENIIDESGMPKERFSAEFPKEGPSILRIQQVVRGDSAAYFCASSTGTGVAETQYFGPGTRLLVL.

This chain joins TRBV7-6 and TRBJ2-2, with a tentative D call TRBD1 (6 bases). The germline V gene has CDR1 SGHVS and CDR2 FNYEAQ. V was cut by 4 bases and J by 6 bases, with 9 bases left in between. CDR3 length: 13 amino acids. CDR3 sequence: CASSSGESGELFF. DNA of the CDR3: TGTGCCAGCAGCTCAGGGGAGTCCGGGGAGCTGTTTTTT.

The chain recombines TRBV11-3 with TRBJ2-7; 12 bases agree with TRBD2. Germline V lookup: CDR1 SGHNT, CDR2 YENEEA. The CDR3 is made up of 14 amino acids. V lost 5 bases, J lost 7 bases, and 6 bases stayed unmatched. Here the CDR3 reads CASSRLAGVWEQYF. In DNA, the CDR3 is TGTGCCAGCAGCCGACTAGCGGGAGTATGGGAGCAGTACTTC.

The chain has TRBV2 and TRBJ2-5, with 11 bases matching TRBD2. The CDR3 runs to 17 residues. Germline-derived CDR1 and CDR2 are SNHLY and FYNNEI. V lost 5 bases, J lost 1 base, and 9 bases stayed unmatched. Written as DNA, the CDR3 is TGTGCCAGCAGTCCCCGTCTAGCGGGGGGTATCCAAGAGACCCAGTACTTC. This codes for CASSPRLAGGIQETQYF.

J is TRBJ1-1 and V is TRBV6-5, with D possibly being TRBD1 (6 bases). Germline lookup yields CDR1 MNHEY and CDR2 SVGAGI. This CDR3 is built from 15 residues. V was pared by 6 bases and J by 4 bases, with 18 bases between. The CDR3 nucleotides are TGTGCCAGCAGGCTCGAGGGGGTACGGGTCACTGAAGCTTTCTTT. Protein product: CASRLEGVRVTEAFF.

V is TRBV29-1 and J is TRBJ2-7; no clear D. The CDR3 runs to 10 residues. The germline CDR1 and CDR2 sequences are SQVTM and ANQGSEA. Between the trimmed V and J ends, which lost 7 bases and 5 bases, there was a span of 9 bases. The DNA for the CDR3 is TGCAGCGCCCTGGGCGACGAGCAGTACTTC. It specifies CSALGDEQYF.

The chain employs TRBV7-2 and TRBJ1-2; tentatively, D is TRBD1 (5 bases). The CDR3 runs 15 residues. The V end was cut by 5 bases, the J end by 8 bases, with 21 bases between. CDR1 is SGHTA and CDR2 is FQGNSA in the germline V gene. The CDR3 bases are TGTGCCAGCAGCCCCCCGATGACGGCAAGGGGCGGCTACACCTTC. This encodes CASSPPMTARGGYTF.

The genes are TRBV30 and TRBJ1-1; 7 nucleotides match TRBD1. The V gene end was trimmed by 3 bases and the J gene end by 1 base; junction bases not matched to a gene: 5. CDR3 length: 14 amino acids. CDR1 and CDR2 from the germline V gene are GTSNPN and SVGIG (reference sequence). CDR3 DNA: TGTGCCTGGAGACTGACAGGGAGGAACACTGAAGCTTTCTTT. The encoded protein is CAWRLTGRNTEAFF. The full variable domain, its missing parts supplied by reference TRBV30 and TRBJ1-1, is SQTIHQWPATLVQPVGSPLSLECTVEGTSNPNLYWYRQAAGRGLQLLFYSVGIGQISSEVPQNLSASRPQDRQFILSSKKLLLSDSGFYLCAWRLTGRNTEAFFGQGTRLTVV.

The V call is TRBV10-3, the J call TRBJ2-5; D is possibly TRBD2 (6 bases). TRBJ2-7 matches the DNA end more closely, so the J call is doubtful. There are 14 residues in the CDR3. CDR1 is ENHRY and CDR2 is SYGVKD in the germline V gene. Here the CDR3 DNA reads TGTGCCATCAGTGAGTCGACTAGTAGGGACGAGCAGTACTTC. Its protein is CAISESTSRDEQYF.